This T cell receptor beta chain was profiled in a study of cytomegalovirus exposure and HLA in healthy donors. J lost 2 bases, V lost 1 base, and 7 bases had no gene match. CDR3 length: 19 amino acids. The V gene's germline CDR1 is SGHTA and CDR2 FQGNSA. PCR amplification relied on 60 Vbeta primers (plus 13 Jbeta primers). Profiling relied on immunoSEQ multiplex PCR, and the TCRdb table lists in-frame clones only, not all of them. Of around 170,000 clones listed, roughly 75% are singletons. General observations from the study: 87-base-pair reads could not separate some V segments, including TRBV6-2 and TRBV6-3. Within a later analysis, the majority of CMV-associated TCR beta chains appeared HLA-restricted. Three CMV-associated chains were confirmed in vitro to be specific for CMV antigens.

As for this clone: The antigen is unknown.

This TCR came from a man in his forties in good health and CMV-seronegative. The sample consisted of PBMCs. The rearrangement joins TRBV7-2 to TRBJ2-5; 16 positions match TRBD2. CDR3 DNA: TGTGCCAGCAGCTTAGTCGGGACTAGCGGGAGGGCTAATCAAGAGACCCAGTACTTC. It is translated as CASSLVGTSGRANQETQYF. Supplemented by reference TRBV7-2 and TRBJ2-5, the full variable domain reads GAGVSQSPSNKVTEKGKDVELRCDPISGHTALYWYRQSLGQGLEFLIYFQGNSAPDKSGLPSDRFSAERTGGSVSTLTIQRTQQEDSAVYLCASSLVGTSGRANQETQYFGPGTRLLVL.